The 30 T cell receptor beta chains listed next were all sequenced from one sample in a study of blood T cell repertoires in COVID-19 (TCRdb year 2020). Preparation of the library involved the immunoSEQ multiplex PCR assay. TCRdb retrieved this table from immuneACCESS and kept in-frame rearrangements only. Not all clones are present; in checked studies, unresolved V genes account for under half, and no reason is known for the remainder. The sample yields some 260,000 clones; 88% were counted once. 0.7% to 0.85% of the sample is in the top ten clones. Specimen: peripheral blood. These receptors were collected from a woman aged 25 to 39 with acute or convalescent COVID-19.

The genes are TRBV7-7 and TRBJ2-5; tentatively, D is TRBD2 (6 bases). Germline lookup yields CDR1 SSHAT and CDR2 FNYEAQ (reference sequence). The CDR3 extends over 15 amino acids. V was trimmed by 1 base and J by 5 bases, leaving 14 bases between them. The CDR3, as DNA: TGTGCCAGCAGCTTAGGGGTACTGGGGGGTGAGACCCAGTACTTC. Translating it yields CASSLGVLGGETQYF.

J is TRBJ2-3 and V is TRBV11-2; 14 nucleotides match TRBD2. V dropped 4 bases and J dropped 2; count of bases not matched to a gene: 5. CDR3 length: 17 amino acids. From germline, CDR1 is SGHAT and CDR2 FQNNGV. CDR3 DNA sequence: TGTGCCAGCAGCTCATGGACTAGCGGGAGGCCCACAGATACGCAGTATTTT. Translated: CASSSWTSGRPTDTQYF.

This clone has only one observation. The genes are TRBV6-1 and TRBJ2-1; tentative D call: TRBD1 (6 bases). The length of the CDR3 is 15 residues. Germline-derived CDR1 and CDR2 are MNHNS and SASEGT. Trimming removed 3 bases at V and 7 bases at J, with 16 bases between. The CDR3 nucleotides are TGTGCCAGCAGTGAGTCAGTTGGGGGCTTTAATGAGCAGTTCTTC. Its translation is CASSESVGGFNEQFF.

The V and J genes are TRBV5-4 and TRBJ2-7, with a possible D match to TRBD1 (6 bases). The germline V gene encodes CDR1 SGHNT and CDR2 YYREEE (reference sequence). With 1 base removed from V and 2 bases from J, the gap between germline ends came to 13 bases. The CDR3 is 15 residues long. The CDR3 DNA sequence: TGTGCCAGCAGCTTGAGGGGGACCGGAGCCTACGAGCAGTACTTC. Protein product: CASSLRGTGAYEQYF.

The chain joins TRBV24-1 to TRBJ2-6; D not certain. There are 14 residues in the CDR3. The germline V and J ends were trimmed by 4 bases and 0 bases, with 3 bases remaining between them. The germline V gene has CDR1 KGHDR and CDR2 SFDVKD. The chain's CDR3 is CATSDNSGANVLTF. The CDR3 nucleotides are TGTGCCACCAGTGACAACTCTGGGGCCAACGTCCTGACTTTC.

Comment on this clone: Distinct nucleotide sequences in the sample also encode this CDR3. The chain carries TRBV18 and TRBJ1-3; 7 bases match TRBD1. The CDR3 covers 14 residues. The J segment lost 1 base and the V segment lost 3 bases, leaving 0 bases of the junction unmatched. The germline V gene has CDR1 KGHSH and CDR2 LQKENI. The CDR3 sequence: CASSPRGSGNTIYF. CDR3 sequence (DNA): TGTGCCAGCTCACCCAGGGGGTCTGGAAACACCATATATTTT.

This clone was detected only once. The V and J genes are TRBV27 and TRBJ2-1; TRBD1 agrees at 9 bases. Germline CDR1 MNHEY, CDR2 SMNVEV (reference sequence). The V and J ends lost 3 bases and 5 bases, in that order; junction bases with no gene match: 17. The CDR3 is 19 residues long. The CDR3 region is CASSFSRTGALGPNNEQFF. The CDR3 DNA follows: TGTGCCAGCAGTTTCTCCCGGACAGGGGCCTTGGGGCCGAACAATGAGCAGTTCTTC.

The J gene is TRBJ2-7, the V gene TRBV7-6, with 10 nucleotides matching TRBD1. The CDR3 is made up of 11 amino acids. With V trimmed by 4 bases and J by 12 bases, 3 bases remained unmatched. Germline-derived CDR1 and CDR2 are SGHVS and FNYEAQ. CDR3 sequence (DNA): TGTGCCAGCAGCTCCGGACAGGGGGGGTACTTC. It yields the protein CASSSGQGGYF.

CDR3 region: CASSQSSSGSETQYF. The CDR3 coding sequence is TGTGCCAGCAGCCAATCGTCTAGCGGGAGTGAGACCCAGTACTTC. V usage is TRBV16 and J usage is TRBJ2-5; 10 nucleotides agree with TRBD2. CDR3 length: 15 residues. Germline lookup yields CDR1 KGHSY and CDR2 FQNENV. V was clipped by 0 bases and J by 5 bases; unmatched bases: 3.

Note on this clone: Other DNA sequences in the same sample also yield this CDR3. V and J are TRBV9 and TRBJ2-1, with a weak D call TRBD1 (5 bases). The V gene's germline CDR1 is SGDLS and CDR2 YYNGEE. This CDR3 spans 14 amino acids. With 0 bases removed from V and 1 base from J, the gap between germline ends came to 5 bases. DNA of the CDR3: TGTGCCAGCAGCGTAGCAGGGTCCTACAATGAGCAGTTCTTC. It yields the protein CASSVAGSYNEQFF.

The chain links TRBV25-1 to TRBJ2-5; 9 nucleotides agree with TRBD1. Unmatched junction bases numbered 5, after V lost 5 bases and J lost 4 bases. The CDR3 sequence is 14 residues long. Per the germline V gene, CDR1 is MGHDK and CDR2 is SYGVNS. The CDR3 DNA reads TGTGCCAGCAGTAGGGACAGGGTAGGAGAGACCCAGTACTTC. This translates into CASSRDRVGETQYF.

The rearrangement links TRBV6-5 to TRBJ1-4; D gene uncertain. Trimming removed 7 bases from V and 1 base from J, with 13 bases in between. Germline V gene sequence: CDR1 MNHEY, CDR2 SVGAGI. CDR3 size: 15 residues. In nucleotides, the CDR3 is TGTGCCAGCACCGAACGTGGGCTAACTAATGAAAAACTGTTTTTT. This gives the protein CASTERGLTNEKLFF.

This chain joins TRBV5-1 and TRBJ1-4; D is possibly TRBD1 (5 bases). The V end lost 6 bases, the J end lost 0 bases, and 12 bases lay between the germline ends. CDR3 length equals 15 residues. CDR1 SGHRS and CDR2 YFSETQ come from the germline V gene. This CDR3 reads CASTGRGATNEKLFF. DNA for the CDR3: TGCGCCAGCACCGGCCGGGGGGCAACTAATGAAAAACTGTTTTTT.

The chain couples TRBV19 to TRBJ2-5; 9 nucleotides line up with TRBD2. CDR1 and CDR2 from the germline V gene are LNHDA and SQIVND (reference sequence). The CDR3 has 14 residues. Losses at the gene ends were 3 bases for V and 5 bases for J; bases not matched to a gene: 4. Here the CDR3 reads CASSISGRMETQYF. The CDR3 bases are TGTGCCAGTAGTATTAGCGGGAGAATGGAGACCCAGTACTTC. Variable domain in full (rest from reference TRBV19 and TRBJ2-5): DGGITQSPKYLFRKEGQNVTLSCEQNLNHDAMYWYRQDPGQGLRLIYYSQIVNDFQKGDIAEGYSVSREKKESFPLTVTSAQKNPTAFYLCASSISGRMETQYFGPGTRLLVL.

There are a few counts of this clone. The DNA of the CDR3 is TGTGCCAGCAGCAGTGAATTTCCGACAGGGTTCGCCGGGGAGCTGTTTTTT. This translates into CASSSEFPTGFAGELFF. The chain combines TRBV7-9 with TRBJ2-2, with 7 bases aligning to TRBD1. CDR1 and CDR2 from the germline V gene are SEHNR and FQNEAQ (reference sequence). The ends lost 5 bases at V and 6 bases at J; junction bases unmatched: 15. The CDR3 consists of 17 residues.

The gene calls are TRBV6-1 and TRBJ1-2; tentative D call: TRBD1 (5 bases). Germline CDR1 MNHNS, CDR2 SASEGT. The CDR3 spans 14 residues. V was cut by 3 bases and J by 8 bases, with 16 bases left in between. The CDR3 region is CASSDGPGEAGYTF. The CDR3 nucleotides read TGTGCCAGCAGTGACGGGCCGGGGGAGGCGGGCTACACCTTC.

This clone was seen only a few times. The CDR3, as DNA: TGTGCCAGTAGTACAACGACTAGCGGGAGAGAGACCCAGTACTTC. This translates into CASSTTTSGRETQYF. This chain uses TRBV19 with TRBJ2-5, with 12 bases lining up with TRBD2. There are 15 residues in the CDR3. J gave up 4 bases and V 4 bases, and 4 bases lay outside the gene matches. CDR1 and CDR2 (germline): LNHDA, SQIVND (reference sequence).

This clone was observed a single time. V is TRBV19 and J is TRBJ1-1, with TRBD1 identical over 11 bases. Germline-derived CDR1 and CDR2 are LNHDA and SQIVND (reference sequence). V gave up 4 bases and J gave up 3 bases; unmatched junction bases: 10. The CDR3 has 17 amino acids. CDR3 sequence (DNA): TGTGCCAGTAGTACCTTCGGACAGGGGGCTACCTACACTGAAGCTTTCTTT. Its protein product is CASSTFGQGATYTEAFF. Variable domain in full (rest from reference TRBV19 and TRBJ1-1): DGGITQSPKYLFRKEGQNVTLSCEQNLNHDAMYWYRQDPGQGLRLIYYSQIVNDFQKGDIAEGYSVSREKKESFPLTVTSAQKNPTAFYLCASSTFGQGATYTEAFFGQGTRLTVV.

The rearrangement links TRBV21-1 to TRBJ1-3; the table's D call of TRBD1 was not tested on the DNA. TRBV21-1 is deemed a pseudogene. The CDR3 has 16 amino acids. CDR3 sequence reads: CASSPGRDSSGNTIYF. The CDR3 DNA reads as TGTGCCAGCAGCCCCGGGCGGGACAGCTCTGGAAACACCATATATTTT.

A few counts support this clone. V usage is TRBV4-3 and J usage is TRBJ2-2; D possibly corresponds to TRBD2 (5 bases). The CDR3 contains 16 residues. Looked up from germline, CDR1 is LGHNA and CDR2 is YSLEER. Trimming removed 1 base from V and 6 bases from J, with 15 bases in between. The CDR3 DNA is TGCGCCAGCAGCCAAGCCCCGGACGGGATCGCCGGGGAGCTGTTTTTT. Translation gives CASSQAPDGIAGELFF.

The CDR3 nucleotides are TGTGCCAGCAGTTACGGCGGGGGAAATGGCTACACCTTC. Protein sequence: CASSYGGGNGYTF. This chain connects TRBV6-5 to TRBJ1-2, with a possible D match to TRBD1 (5 bases). Looked up from germline, CDR1 is MNHEY and CDR2 is SVGAGI. V shed 2 bases and J shed 6 bases, with 10 bases lying between them. This CDR3 has 13 amino acids.

The chain has TRBV21-1 and TRBJ2-7; no check of the table's D call, TRBD1, against the DNA was made. TRBV21-1 is reported as a pseudogene. This CDR3 spans 16 amino acids. This chain's CDR3 is CASSRGFKGGSYEQYF. As DNA, the CDR3 is TGTGCCAGCAGCAGGGGATTCAAAGGGGGCTCTTACGAGCAGTACTTC.

The V and J genes are TRBV30 and TRBJ2-4; 9 nucleotides match TRBD2. Germline trimming cut 5 bases from V and 10 bases from J; bases unmatched to any gene: 15. This CDR3 region has 15 residues. Germline assignment: CDR1 GTSNPN and CDR2 SVGIG (reference sequence). This CDR3 reads CAWDRVASGATIQYF. The CDR3, as DNA: TGTGCCTGGGACAGGGTGGCTAGCGGGGCCACTATTCAGTACTTC.

A single count supports this clone. The chain combines TRBV27 with TRBJ2-1; 11 nucleotides align to TRBD1. The CDR3 runs to 19 residues. Germline V gene lookup returns CDR1 MNHEY and CDR2 SMNVEV (reference sequence). Unmatched junction bases numbered 12, after V lost 0 bases and J lost 5 bases. The CDR3 nucleotides are TGTGCCAGCAGTTTATCTAGCGTCCGGACAGGGGGCTACCACAATGAGCAGTTCTTC. Its translation: CASSLSSVRTGGYHNEQFF.

The DNA of the CDR3 is TGCAGCGTTGAAGATAGGGTGGGGACAGGCGGCTATGGCTACACCTTC. It encodes CSVEDRVGTGGYGYTF. The chain has TRBV29-1 and TRBJ1-2, with 8 bases matching TRBD1. The CDR3 spans 16 residues. Unmatched junction bases numbered 10, after V lost 0 bases and J lost 4 bases. Per the germline V gene, CDR1 is SQVTM and CDR2 is ANQGSEA.

V and J are TRBV7-9 and TRBJ1-2, with TRBD1 identical over 10 bases. Germline CDR1 is SEHNR and CDR2 is FQNEAQ (reference sequence). The CDR3 covers 17 residues. J lost 5 bases, V lost 5 bases, and 14 bases had no gene match. For the CDR3, the DNA is TGTGCCAGCAGCGGAGACAGGGGGCAGATCTTTAGGTATGGCTACACCTTC. Its protein product is CASSGDRGQIFRYGYTF.

V usage is TRBV5-4 and J usage is TRBJ2-7; a weak D match, TRBD2 (6 bases). Between the trimmed V and J ends, which lost 0 bases and 2 bases, there was a span of 15 bases. The CDR3 is 16 amino acids. Germline loops: CDR1 SGHNT, CDR2 YYREEE (reference sequence). The CDR3 nucleotides read TGTGCCAGCAGCTTGGGACTCGGGAGCAGACCCTACGAGCAGTACTTC. This translates into CASSLGLGSRPYEQYF. The full variable domain, rest sourced from reference TRBV5-4 and TRBJ2-7, is ETGVTQSPTHLIKTRGQQVTLRCSSQSGHNTVSWYQQALGQGPQFIFQYYREEENGRGNFPPRFSGLQFPNYSSELNVNALELDDSALYLCASSLGLGSRPYEQYFGPGTRLTVT.

The J gene is TRBJ2-2, the V gene TRBV28, with 7 positions matching TRBD2. V lost 8 bases, J lost 4 bases, and 10 bases stayed unmatched. From germline, CDR1 is MDHEN and CDR2 SYDVKM. The CDR3 loop spans 15 amino acids. CDR3 sequence: CASRGGEWGTGELFF. In nucleotides, the CDR3 is TGTGCCAGCCGTGGGGGGGAGTGGGGCACCGGGGAGCTGTTTTTT.

This rearrangement joins TRBV5-6 to TRBJ2-6, with 7 bases that match TRBD1. Germline loops: CDR1 SGHDT, CDR2 YYEEEE. Trimming took 3 bases from V and 0 from J; bases not matched to a gene: 0. This CDR3 region has 15 residues. This CDR3 is CASSWDSSGANVLTF. In DNA form, the CDR3 reads TGTGCCAGCAGCTGGGACAGCTCTGGGGCCAACGTCCTGACTTTC.

This clone came up once. V gene TRBV7-3 combines with J gene TRBJ2-1; 16 nucleotides line up with TRBD2. The V gene's germline CDR1 is SGHTA and CDR2 FQGTGA. V shed 5 bases and J 9 bases; nucleotides not matched to a gene: 7. CDR3 size: 16 residues. In DNA form, the CDR3 reads TGTGCCAGCAGCCCGGGACTAGCGGGAGGGAGGGTTGAGCAGTTCTTC. Its protein is CASSPGLAGGRVEQFF.